The rows below give T cell receptor beta chains drawn from one sample of a study of blood T cell repertoires in COVID-19. TCRdb's table, derived via immunoSEQ multiplex PCR, lists solely in-frame clones and lacks some. The sample carries 200,000 to 300,000 clones, roughly 81% recorded once. Sequencing input: peripheral blood. These receptors were collected from a woman aged 80 or over with COVID-19, enrolled during active disease. CDR3s include the opening cysteine and the closing phenylalanine or tryptophan. The order of the fields is clone size, V gene, CDR3 protein. The size field is filled for only some rows; it gives once, few, many or a size class.

- TRBV5-1 CASSLGALYNSPLHF
- TRBV5-6 CASSLDQSRAFF
medium-sized TRBV6-5 CASSSDNQPQHF
- TRBV27 CASSYGQYNSPLHF
- TRBV29-1 CSVEVWRGNYGYTF
- TRBV5-1 CASSSVSKREGLMNTQYF
- TRBV3-1/TRBV3-2 CASRGTAGNTIYF
- TRBV28 CASNGAGGMSSYNEQFF
- TRBV7-9 CASSTGLAGAYF
- TRBV28 CASSPIGQGAPPQHF
- TRBV7-9 CASSSSGVEAFF
- TRBV19 CASRLAGIGELFF
- TRBV7-9 CASSHDSFREAFF
- TRBV7-2 CASSLEGASGTQYF
- TRBV7-2 CASRNPAGGPYEQYF
- TRBV12-5 CASPPRRGETQYF
few TRBV2 CASRIGYEQYF
- TRBV2 CASSPLEGDEQFF
few TRBV6-5 CASTKTGSSYEQYF
- TRBV28 CASSFLDRANTEAFF
- TRBV6-1 CASSEDRWEPQHF
once TRBV2 CASSVITGNIQYF
once TRBV28 CASRASGYEQYF
- TRBV3-1/TRBV3-2 CASSQEAGITIYF
- TRBV28 CASSSPAGEGTDTQYF
- TRBV4-2 CASSQGSGGANEKLFF
- TRBV14 CASSYLAGVYNEQFF
- TRBV30 CAWTTGSPDEKLFF
- TRBV10-3 CATTTGLANYGYTF
- TRBV11-2 CASPGGHYEQYF
- TRBV19 CASSVSTSGRARAKNIQYF
once TRBV14 CASSQGGQSAYGYTF
- TRBV29-1 CSVGEDSYGYTF
- TRBV20-1 CSASNRFNEQFF
- TRBV12-3/TRBV12-4 CASSGGGGSPLHF
once TRBV30 CAWSIEGGGLQYTF
few TRBV12-3/TRBV12-4 CASSLDRYQPQHF
- TRBV4-1 CASSHSRDISYEQYF
- TRBV21-1 CAGEGEIYGYTF
- TRBV6-5 CASSSARGSTDTQYF
- TRBV5-1 CASSSTGGATNEKLFF
- TRBV7-2 CASSSQGFGNTIYF
few TRBV6-5 CASSYQTGGHEQYF
- TRBV6-5 CASSYRQYNSPLHF
few TRBV7-9 CASSLATGEYQKLFF
- TRBV11-2 CASSDRGGNQPQHF
once TRBV9 CASSALAGGTGELFF
- TRBV6-4 CASSDPGVPSVGYTF
few TRBV19 CASSISGTANQPQHF